The T cell receptor beta chain under discussion was sequenced for a study of CD8+ T cells in alopecia areata. Reverse transcribed after extraction, RNA yielded cDNA as the sequencing template. TCRdb's table, derived via immunoSEQ multiplex PCR, lists solely in-frame clones and lacks some. Of 120,000 or so clones in the sample, around 48% were seen once. Researchers gathered lesional scalp punch biopsies and peripheral blood from patients with alopecia areata. The sample holds a few counts of this clone. V lost 4 bases to trimming and J lost 2 bases; unmatched junction nucleotides: 7. The length of the CDR3 is 14 residues. Germline CDR1 SQVTM, CDR2 ANQGSEA.

This clonotype was sampled from a human donor with alopecia areata. This chain links TRBV29-1 with TRBJ2-7, with 8 nucleotides matching TRBD1. Sequences were obtained from NKG2D-low CD8+ T cells sorted from blood. The DNA for the CDR3 is TGCAGCGTTGGGGTGGGCAGGGGGCCCTACGAGCAGTACTTC. This encodes CSVGVGRGPYEQYF.